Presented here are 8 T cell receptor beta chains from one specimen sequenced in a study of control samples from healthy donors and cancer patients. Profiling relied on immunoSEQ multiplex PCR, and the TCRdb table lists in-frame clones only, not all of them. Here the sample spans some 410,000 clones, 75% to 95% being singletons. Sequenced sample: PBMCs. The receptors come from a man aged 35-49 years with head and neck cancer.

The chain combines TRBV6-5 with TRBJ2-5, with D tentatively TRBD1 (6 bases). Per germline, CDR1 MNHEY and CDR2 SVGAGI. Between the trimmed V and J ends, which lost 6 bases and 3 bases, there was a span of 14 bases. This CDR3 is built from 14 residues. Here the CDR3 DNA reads TGTGCCAGCAGCCAAGGACAGCGTAAAGAGACCCAGTACTTC. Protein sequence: CASSQGQRKETQYF.

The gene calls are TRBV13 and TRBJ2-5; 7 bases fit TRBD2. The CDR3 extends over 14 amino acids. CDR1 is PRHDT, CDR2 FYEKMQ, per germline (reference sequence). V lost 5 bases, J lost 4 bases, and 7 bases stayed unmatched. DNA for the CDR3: TGTGCCAGCAGCCTGGGGGGGGTGCGAGAGACCCAGTACTTC. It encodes CASSLGGVRETQYF.

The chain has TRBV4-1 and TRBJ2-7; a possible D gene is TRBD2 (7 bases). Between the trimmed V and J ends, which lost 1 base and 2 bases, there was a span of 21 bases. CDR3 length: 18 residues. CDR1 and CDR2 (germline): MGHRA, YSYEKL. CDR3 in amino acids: CASSQVGLRGGNPYEQYF. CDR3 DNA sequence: TGCGCCAGCAGCCAAGTGGGGTTAAGGGGGGGCAACCCCTACGAGCAGTACTTC.

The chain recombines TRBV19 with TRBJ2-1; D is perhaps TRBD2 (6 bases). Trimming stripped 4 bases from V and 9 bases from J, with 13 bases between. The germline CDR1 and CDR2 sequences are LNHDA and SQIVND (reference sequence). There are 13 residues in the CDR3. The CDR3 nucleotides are TGTGCCAGTAGTAGCGGGATCGGGGGTGAGCAGTTCTTC. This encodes CASSSGIGGEQFF.

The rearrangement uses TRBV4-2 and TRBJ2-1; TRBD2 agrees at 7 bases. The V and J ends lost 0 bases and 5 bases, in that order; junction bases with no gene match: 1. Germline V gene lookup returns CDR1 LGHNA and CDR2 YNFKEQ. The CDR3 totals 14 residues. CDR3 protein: CASSQEGRDNEQFF. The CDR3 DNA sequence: TGTGCCAGCAGCCAAGAGGGGAGGGACAATGAGCAGTTCTTC.

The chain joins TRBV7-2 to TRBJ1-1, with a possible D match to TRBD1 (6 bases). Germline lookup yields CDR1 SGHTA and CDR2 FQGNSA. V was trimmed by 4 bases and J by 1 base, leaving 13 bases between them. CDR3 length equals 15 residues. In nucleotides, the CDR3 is TGTGCCAGCAGCTCCGAGACAGGAGCGAACACTGAAGCTTTCTTT. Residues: CASSSETGANTEAFF.

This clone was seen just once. CDR3 protein: CVAADRSSYEQYF. Here the CDR3 DNA reads TGTGTAGCGGCGGATAGGAGCTCCTACGAGCAGTACTTC. The chain combines TRBV6-5 with TRBJ2-7, with D maybe TRBD2 (6 bases). The CDR3 consists of 13 residues. Germline CDR1 is MNHEY and CDR2 is SVGAGI.

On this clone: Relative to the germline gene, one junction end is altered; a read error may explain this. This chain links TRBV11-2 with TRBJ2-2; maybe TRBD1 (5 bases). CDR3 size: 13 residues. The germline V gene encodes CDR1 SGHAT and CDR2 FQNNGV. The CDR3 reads CASSLDQGRELFF. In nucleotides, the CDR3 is TGTGCCAGCAGCCTAGATCAGGGCCGGGAGCTGTTTTTT.